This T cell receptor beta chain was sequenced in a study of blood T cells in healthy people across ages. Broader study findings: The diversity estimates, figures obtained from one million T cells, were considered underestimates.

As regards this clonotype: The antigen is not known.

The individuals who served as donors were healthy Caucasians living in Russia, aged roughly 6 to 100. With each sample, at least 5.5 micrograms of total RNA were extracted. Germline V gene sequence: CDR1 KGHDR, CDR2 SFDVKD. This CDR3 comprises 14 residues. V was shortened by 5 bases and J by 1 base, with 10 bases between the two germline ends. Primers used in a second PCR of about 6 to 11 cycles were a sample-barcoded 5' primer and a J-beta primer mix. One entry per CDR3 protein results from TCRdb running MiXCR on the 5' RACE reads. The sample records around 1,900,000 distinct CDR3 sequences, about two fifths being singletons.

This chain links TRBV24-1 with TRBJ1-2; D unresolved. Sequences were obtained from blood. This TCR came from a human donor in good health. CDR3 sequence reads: CATSGSPVNYGYTF. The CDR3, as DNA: TGTGCCACCAGTGGTAGTCCTGTTAACTATGGCTACACCTTC.